Following are 18 T cell receptor beta chains from one sample sequenced in a study of blood T cell repertoires in COVID-19. Libraries were prepared by immunoSEQ multiplex PCR; TCRdb keeps only in-frame clonotypes and omits some of them. The sample includes some 70,000 clones, 80% to 95% of them seen just once. The sequencing input was peripheral blood. All receptors derive from a man in his fifties with COVID-19, enrolled during active disease.

V and J are TRBV6-5 and TRBJ2-1, with 8 positions matching TRBD1. V shed 2 bases, J shed 7 bases, and the junction held 4 bases outside the gene matches. The CDR3 has 14 amino acids. Germline V CDR1 and CDR2: MNHEY, SVGAGI. The CDR3 coding sequence is TGTGCCAGCAGTTACATGGACAGGGATAATGAGCAGTTCTTC. Its translation is CASSYMDRDNEQFF.

The chain links TRBV6-1 to TRBJ1-1; tentative D call: TRBD1 (6 bases). Trimming cost V 3 bases and J 4 bases, with 12 bases left between them. Germline V lookup: CDR1 MNHNS, CDR2 SASEGT. This CDR3 has 14 amino acids. The CDR3 protein is CASSDAGVATEAFF. The CDR3 nucleotides read TGTGCCAGCAGTGACGCAGGGGTGGCCACTGAAGCTTTCTTT.

CDR3 nucleotide sequence: TGTGCCAGTAGTATAGGAGAAGTGGGAGGCCCGCCCCAGCATTTT. Protein product: CASSIGEVGGPPQHF. The genes are TRBV19 and TRBJ1-5, with unresolved D. The germline CDR1 and CDR2 sequences are LNHDA and SQIVND (reference sequence). V was cut by 1 base and J by 9 bases, with 16 bases left in between. The CDR3 covers 15 residues. Full variable domain (rest looked up from reference TRBV19 and TRBJ1-5): DGGITQSPKYLFRKEGQNVTLSCEQNLNHDAMYWYRQDPGQGLRLIYYSQIVNDFQKGDIAEGYSVSREKKESFPLTVTSAQKNPTAFYLCASSIGEVGGPPQHFGDGTRLSIL.

The V call is TRBV5-1, the J call TRBJ1-3; D may be TRBD1 (5 bases). The CDR3 extends over 14 amino acids. Trimming cost V 0 bases and J 8 bases, with 12 bases left between them. Germline loops: CDR1 SGHRS, CDR2 YFSETQ. CDR3 DNA sequence: TGCGCCAGCAGCTTGGGCGGGACCGGTGACACCATATATTTT. This gives the protein CASSLGGTGDTIYF.

Turning to this clone: Other DNA sequences from this sample encode an identical CDR3 as well. The J gene is TRBJ2-7, the V gene TRBV2; 8 positions agree with TRBD1. The J segment lost 3 bases and the V segment lost 6 bases, leaving 7 bases of the junction unmatched. This CDR3 has 14 residues. The germline V gene encodes CDR1 SNHLY and CDR2 FYNNEI. The chain's CDR3 is CASRPRTGFYEQYF. The DNA of the CDR3 is TGTGCCAGCAGGCCCAGGACAGGGTTCTACGAGCAGTACTTC.

J is TRBJ2-1 and V is TRBV5-1; TRBD2 aligns across 11 bases. Looked up from germline, CDR1 is SGHRS and CDR2 is YFSETQ. The CDR3 length is 16 residues. V shed 2 bases, J shed 4 bases, and the junction held 5 bases outside the gene matches. The CDR3 here is CASSFRLAGSYNEQFF. The CDR3 DNA reads TGCGCCAGCAGCTTCAGACTAGCGGGGTCTTACAATGAGCAGTTCTTC.

The V call is TRBV11-3, the J call TRBJ2-3; D unresolved. V lost 2 bases and J 4 bases, leaving 4 bases between the germline ends. CDR1 and CDR2 from the germline V gene are SGHNT and YENEEA. The CDR3 spans 12 residues. CDR3 DNA sequence: TGTGCCAGCAGCTTATCTGCAGATACGCAGTATTTT. Its translation is CASSLSADTQYF.

This clone occurred a few times. The chain employs TRBV3-1 (or the pseudogene TRBV3-2) and TRBJ1-6; D perhaps matches TRBD1 (6 bases). The germline gives CDR1 LGHDT, CDR2 YNNKEL (reference sequence). The CDR3 consists of 19 residues. V dropped 0 bases and J dropped 0 bases, with 15 bases sitting between them. The CDR3 loop is CASSQDPRLQGSYNSPLHF. The DNA of the CDR3 is TGTGCCAGCAGCCAAGATCCCCGGTTACAGGGCTCCTATAATTCACCCCTCCACTTT.

The gene calls are TRBV4-2 and TRBJ1-2, with a possible D match to TRBD1 (6 bases). Deletions cut 5 bases from V and 5 bases from J, with 15 bases between. The V gene's germline CDR1 is LGHNA and CDR2 YNFKEQ. The CDR3 has 14 amino acids. The CDR3 here is CASSAGQRVYGYTF. The CDR3 DNA reads TGTGCCAGCAGCGCCGGACAGAGGGTGTATGGCTACACCTTC.

This clone was recorded only once. The J gene is TRBJ1-1, the V gene TRBV28; TRBD1 is a possible D gene (5 bases). CDR3 length: 15 amino acids. Germline V gives CDR1 MDHEN, CDR2 SYDVKM. V gave up 6 bases and J gave up 11 bases, with 25 bases separating them. In nucleotides, the CDR3 is TGTGCCAGCAGCCCTACAGATTTGGGCCTTAAGGGGGCTTTCTTT. Protein sequence: CASSPTDLGLKGAFF.

The rearrangement links TRBV5-1 to TRBJ2-7; TRBD1 matches at 12 bases. Germline V lookup: CDR1 SGHRS, CDR2 YFSETQ. J gave up 5 bases and V 3 bases, and 6 bases lay outside the gene matches. The CDR3 runs 15 residues. The CDR3 nucleotides are TGCGCCAGCAGCTCGGGACAGGGGGCTAGCCACGAGCAGTACTTC. It specifies CASSSGQGASHEQYF. The variable domain in full, with the rest retrieved from reference TRBV5-1 and TRBJ2-7, is KAGVTQTPRYLIKTRGQQVTLSCSPISGHRSVSWYQQTPGQGLQFLFEYFSETQRNKGNFPGRFSGRQFSNSRSEMNVSTLELGDSALYLCASSSGQGASHEQYFGPGTRLTVT.

The rearrangement links TRBV5-1 to TRBJ1-6; 7 nucleotides match TRBD1. The V gene end was trimmed by 5 bases and the J gene end by 8 bases; junction bases not matched to a gene: 10. This CDR3 is 15 amino acids long. Germline CDR1 is SGHRS and CDR2 is YFSETQ. CDR3 coding DNA: TGCGCCAGCAGTTTGAATCCGGGACAGTATTCACCCCTCCACTTT. It is translated as CASSLNPGQYSPLHF.

This sequence joins TRBV10-3 and TRBJ2-7; tentative D call: TRBD1 (6 bases). This CDR3 has 14 amino acids. CDR1 and CDR2 (germline): ENHRY, SYGVKD. Trimming stripped 10 bases from V and 6 bases from J, with 22 bases between. The CDR3 is CANHRDSTRGEQYF. DNA for the CDR3: TGTGCCAATCACAGGGATTCCACCCGGGGCGAGCAGTACTTC.

V usage is TRBV4-2 and J usage is TRBJ2-7; 8 nucleotides match TRBD1. Germline CDR1 and CDR2: LGHNA and YNFKEQ. V shed 4 bases and J 4 bases; nucleotides not matched to a gene: 3. The length of the CDR3 is 13 residues. CDR3 bases: TGTGCCAGCAGCCCAGGGGGCGGGTACGAGCAGTACTTC. It translates to CASSPGGGYEQYF.

V and J are TRBV29-1 and TRBJ1-2, with 8 bases matching TRBD1. The CDR3 loop spans 16 amino acids. Germline CDR1 SQVTM, CDR2 ANQGSEA. The J segment lost 5 bases and the V segment lost 3 bases, leaving 14 bases of the junction unmatched. The CDR3 sequence is CSVDRLLTGVEYGYTF. The CDR3 region has the DNA TGCAGCGTTGACCGCTTACTGACAGGGGTAGAGTATGGCTACACCTTC.

The J gene is TRBJ2-3, the V gene TRBV9; TRBD1 aligns across 9 bases. CDR3 length: 13 residues. Germline trimming cut 2 bases from V and 10 bases from J; bases unmatched to any gene: 5. In germline, CDR1 is SGDLS, CDR2 YYNGEE. The CDR3 reads CASSVDTGGAQYF. CDR3 bases: TGTGCCAGCAGCGTGGACACAGGGGGCGCGCAGTATTTT.

The rearrangement joins TRBV18 to TRBJ1-1; 8 bases line up with TRBD1. Germline V gene lookup returns CDR1 KGHSH and CDR2 LQKENI. The J segment lost 3 bases and the V segment lost 6 bases, leaving 3 bases of the junction unmatched. The CDR3 loop spans 13 amino acids. The CDR3 bases are TGTGCCAGCTCTACAGGGGGGGACACTGAAGCTTTCTTT. Translating gives CASSTGGDTEAFF. Full variable domain (remainder filled in from reference TRBV18 and TRBJ1-1): NAGVMQNPRHLVRRRGQEARLRCSPMKGHSHVYWYRQLPEEGLKFMVYLQKENIIDESGMPKERFSAEFPKEGPSILRIQQVVRGDSAAYFCASSTGGDTEAFFGQGTRLTVV.

The chain joins TRBV15 to TRBJ1-1, with a tentative D call TRBD1 (5 bases). CDR1 and CDR2 (germline): LNHNV, YYDKDF (reference sequence). V was pared by 1 base and J by 4 bases, with 16 bases between. This CDR3 has 16 residues. CDR3 bases: TGTGCCACCAGCAGAGGAAGGGAGGGGCGGAGCACTGAAGCTTTCTTT. Translating gives CATSRGREGRSTEAFF.